These 14 T cell receptor beta chains share one sample of origin, sequenced in a study of early T cells in non-severe SARS-CoV-2 infection. TCRdb reprocessed the 5' RACE reads via MiXCR and lists one record per CDR3 protein. Here the sample spans around 56,000 distinct CDR3 sequences, about 7.7% being singletons. The sequences come from whole blood, collected at baseline. Source of these receptors: an adult who was a healthcare worker with PCR-confirmed SARS-CoV-2 infection or an uninfected control (not recorded which).

This clonotype was found many times. This chain uses TRBV25-1 with TRBJ2-7; TRBD2 aligns across 10 bases. V shed 8 bases, J shed 4 bases, and the junction held 11 bases outside the gene matches. Germline values: CDR1 MGHDK, CDR2 SYGVNS. The CDR3 runs 15 residues. CDR3 DNA: TGTGCCAGCGATACCTACCTAGCGGGAGTATACGAGCAGTACTTC. This sequence encodes CASDTYLAGVYEQYF.

This clonotype was counted at least ten times. The chain has TRBV12-3 or TRBV12-4 and TRBJ2-6; no reliable D call. The CDR3 sequence is 14 residues long. The germline V and J ends were trimmed by 4 bases and 0 bases, with 4 bases remaining between them. The CDR3 region has the DNA TGTGCCAGCAGTTCAATCTCTGGGGCCAACGTCCTGACTTTC. Translated: CASSSISGANVLTF.

The chain recombines TRBV4-1 with TRBJ2-1, with D tentatively TRBD2 (6 bases). The V gene lost 1 base and the J gene lost 10 bases, with 11 bases spanning the gap. This CDR3 contains 13 residues. Germline lookup yields CDR1 MGHRA and CDR2 YSYEKL. In DNA form, the CDR3 reads TGCGCCAGCAGCCAAGTAGTAGCGGCCGAGCAGTTCTTC. Its protein is CASSQVVAAEQFF.

This clonotype turned up a few times. The CDR3 DNA is TGCAGGAACACAGCAGAGGCCAAAAACATTCAGTACTTC. Translation gives CRNTAEAKNIQYF. The V call is TRBV29-1, the J call TRBJ2-4; D is uncertain. This CDR3 comprises 13 residues. Germline CDR1 reads SQVTM; CDR2 reads ANQGSEA.

This clonotype has ten or more counts. The chain links TRBV3-1 to TRBJ2-3; D possibly uses TRBD1 or TRBD2 (5 bases each). The CDR3 runs 13 residues. Germline lookup yields CDR1 LGHDT and CDR2 YNNKEL (reference sequence). The V and J ends lost 2 bases and 8 bases respectively, with 11 bases between them. The DNA for the CDR3 is TGTGCCAGCAGCCAAAACGGGGACCGTACGCAGTATTTT. This codes for CASSQNGDRTQYF.

The gene calls are TRBV7-3 and TRBJ1-1; the D is unclear. This CDR3 contains 14 residues. CDR1 is SGHTA and CDR2 is FQGTGA in the germline V gene. Between the trimmed V and J ends, which lost 5 bases and 1 base, there was a span of 11 bases. The CDR3 spells CASSLLGGNTEAFF. The DNA of the CDR3 is TGTGCCAGCAGCCTCCTAGGCGGGAACACTGAAGCTTTCTTT.

The chain links TRBV20-1 to TRBJ1-1; D might be TRBD1 (6 bases). This CDR3 is 12 amino acids long. Looked up from germline, CDR1 is DFQATT and CDR2 is SNEGSKA (reference sequence). Trimming took 5 bases from V and 7 from J, leaving 14 bases between them. CDR3 DNA sequence: TGCAGTGCTGAACAGGGATACAGTGAAGCTTTCTTT. Translating gives CSAEQGYSEAFF.

The chain has TRBV20-1 and TRBJ2-5; a weak D match, TRBD1 (6 bases). Deletions cut 3 bases from V and 5 bases from J, with 13 bases between. The germline CDR1 and CDR2 sequences are DFQATT and SNEGSKA (reference sequence). CDR3 length: 13 amino acids. CDR3 amino acids: CSASAPGVETQYF. The DNA of the CDR3 is TGCAGTGCTAGCGCCCCAGGGGTGGAGACCCAGTACTTC.

This clonotype was seen a few times. The CDR3: CATSRRLDPYEQYF. CDR3 nucleotides: TGTGCCACCAGCAGAAGACTAGATCCCTACGAGCAGTACTTC. This chain joins TRBV15 and TRBJ2-7, with D tentatively TRBD2 (6 bases). The CDR3 has 14 amino acids. V was pared by 2 bases and J by 2 bases, with 10 bases between. In germline, CDR1 is LNHNV, CDR2 YYDKDF (reference sequence). Full variable domain (remainder filled in from reference TRBV15 and TRBJ2-7): DAMVIQNPRYQVTQFGKPVTLSCSQTLNHNVMYWYQQKSSQAPKLLFHYYDKDFNNEADTPDNFQSRRPNTSFCFLDIRSPGLGDTAMYLCATSRRLDPYEQYFGPGTRLTVT.

This clonotype was seen a handful of times. V gene TRBV12-3 or TRBV12-4 combines with J gene TRBJ1-5, with TRBD1 matching over 9 bases. J was trimmed by 7 bases and V by 6 bases; bases with no gene match: 19. This CDR3 region has 18 residues. The CDR3 DNA follows: TGTGCCAGCAGCCGGGACAGGGAAGTTCGAGTCGGGCGACAGCCCCAGCATTTT. Its translation: CASSRDREVRVGRQPQHF.

V is TRBV27 and J is TRBJ2-5, with D possibly matching TRBD1 (5 bases). V gave up 3 bases and J gave up 4 bases, with 6 bases separating them. Germline V lookup: CDR1 MNHEY, CDR2 SMNVEV (reference sequence). The CDR3 has 12 amino acids. The CDR3 spells CASSFQGETQYF. CDR3 DNA sequence: TGTGCCAGCAGTTTTCAGGGAGAGACCCAGTACTTC.

This chain uses TRBV19 with TRBJ2-3; the D gene is possibly TRBD1 (6 bases). In germline, CDR1 is LNHDA, CDR2 SQIVND (reference sequence). Between the trimmed V and J ends, which lost 4 bases and 0 bases, there was a span of 11 bases. The CDR3 extends over 15 amino acids. CDR3 DNA: TGTGCCAGTAGTAGACGACAGGCGAGCACAGATACGCAGTATTTT. The encoded protein is CASSRRQASTDTQYF.

Ten or more counts support this clonotype. The CDR3 DNA follows: TGTGCCAGCAGTTACATCTCTTCAAAAAGGGGGACTGGAAACACCATATATTTT. As protein: CASSYISSKRGTGNTIYF. The chain has TRBV6-6 and TRBJ1-3; tentative D call: TRBD1 (6 bases). Germline V CDR1 and CDR2: MNHNY, SVGAGI (reference sequence). The CDR3 consists of 18 residues. Trimming removed 2 bases at V and 2 bases at J, with 19 bases between.

The CDR3 coding sequence is TGTGCCAGCATGAGGACAGGGAATGAAAAACTGTTTTTT. Amino acids: CASMRTGNEKLFF. The V and J genes are TRBV6-5 and TRBJ1-4, with 8 bases lining up with TRBD1. This CDR3 spans 13 amino acids. Looked up from germline, CDR1 is MNHEY and CDR2 is SVGAGI. Germline trimming cut 7 bases from V and 5 bases from J; bases unmatched to any gene: 3.